This T cell receptor beta chain was obtained from a study of cytomegalovirus exposure and HLA in healthy donors. The germline V gene has CDR1 SGHNT and CDR2 YYREEE (reference sequence). The CDR3 extends over 10 amino acids. V was pared by 6 bases and J by 11 bases, with 11 bases between. PCR employed 60 Vbeta and 13 Jbeta primers. Some clones are missing from TCRdb's copy, which holds only in-frame ones; the method was immunoSEQ multiplex PCR. The repertoire holds a few hundred thousand clones, with around 75% as singletons. The sequenced sample was PBMCs. This chain joins TRBV5-4 and TRBJ1-1; D ambiguous. This TCR derives from a woman aged 30 to 39 in good health and CMV-seronegative. CDR3: CASIPGRAFF. The CDR3 DNA follows: TGTGCCAGCATCCCAGGCAGGGCTTTCTTT.